This T cell receptor beta chain derives from a study of T cell responses to AZD1222 COVID-19 vaccine (dated by TCRdb to the early 2020s). Regarding the study in general: A total of 233 trial participants underwent TCR sequencing, of whom about 210 received two doses of AZD1222 and about 25 received two doses of the MenACWY control vaccine. Trial participants were enrolled by age into subgroups of 18-55, 56-69 and 70-plus years, and around 150, 28 and 57 TCR-sequenced participants, respectively, were included in these subgroups. The research as a whole found: In the small 56-69-year group, the increase in depth fell short of significance, most likely because of low power. The whole spike protein was spanned by vaccine-associated CD4 TCRs, and dominant responses were seen in regions 160-218 and 743-854. Reportedly, almost half of the unique spike-specific TCRs recognized epitopes lying outside the regions that are mutated in the B.1.351 and B.1.1.7 variants. Conclusions about previously exposed vaccinees are limited, since just 6 or 7 AZD1222 recipients were seropositive for SARS-CoV-2 at baseline. Because no samples from the day 14 peak response were available, repertoires could be characterized only after the peak T cell response. A significant rise in spike-specific TCR breadth and depth was observed after two AZD1222 doses relative to day 0 and relative to MenACWY recipients. Most participants were white British and females outnumbered males, and the authors suggested that clonal diversity may have been underestimated.

The time point label here, explained by the study, means: about 28 days (+/-7) after the second vaccine dose. Because spike-specific TCR depth and breadth did not differ between the two schedules, AZD1222 recipients who got a second dose at roughly 4 weeks were pooled with those who got a second dose at roughly 12 weeks. Vaccinee samples were obtained from the UK trials COV001 and COV002, which included a single-blind randomized controlled phase 2/3 trial of AZD1222 (ChAdOx1 nCoV-19) in healthy adults. Trial participant PBMC samples were collected at day 0 and day 28 after the second dose for TCRbeta chain sequencing. The CDR3 regions of human TCRbeta chains were analyzed by immunosequencing. The study's processing was this. Repertoire TCRs were matched against a reference library of SARS-CoV-2-specific TCRs generated with the MIRA antigen-specificity platform. Breadth meant the fraction of unique TCRs that were SARS-CoV-2-associated, whereas depth meant the fraction of total T cells that were SARS-CoV-2-associated. Each spike-specific TCR was assigned to its reactive spike region and to a CD4 or CD8 class using the MIRA data. Log10-transformed breadth and depth values were compared by one-way ANOVA with Sidak's multiple comparisons tests. TCRdb re-hosts the immuneACCESS table, in-frame sequences only. Its copies lack some clones; in the studies checked, an unresolved V gene accounts for under half of them, and the cause for the rest is not known. The V and J calls and clone size are taken from that table; D and trimming were inferred from the DNA. Recorded for this sample are tens of thousands of clones; about 81% of them occurred a single time. 20% to 30% of the sample lies in the top ten.

From its cysteine to its phenylalanine, the CDR3 spans 18 amino acids. Of all the DNA, just the CDR3 is kept, 54 bases in frame from base 1. Per the germline V gene, SGHTA is the CDR1 and FQGNSA is the CDR2. Unmatched junction bases come to 18, with V trimmed by 3 bases and J by 7 bases. This clone was detected only once. What antigen it recognizes has not been identified. No much larger clone is present one base from it, and per-base qualities are unavailable. This sequence uses TRBV7-2 and TRBJ2-7; the central 10 bases match TRBD2. The source was peripheral blood, collected 28 days after the second AZD1222 dose. The sequence derives from an adult who received the AZD1222 COVID-19 vaccine. The CDR3 loop reads CASSLFSGRLAGGREQYF. The sequenced DNA is TGTGCCAGCAGCTTGTTCAGCGGACGATTAGCGGGAGGTAGGGAGCAGTACTTC.